Sequencing of this T cell receptor beta chain was carried out in a study of cytomegalovirus exposure and HLA in healthy donors. The study, taken as a whole, reports: Most subjects' HLA-A and HLA-B alleles were reportedly predicted from TCR beta sequences.

The study ran its PCR with 60 Vbeta and 13 Jbeta primers. Sequencing used immunoSEQ multiplex PCR; TCRdb keeps in-frame clones, though not all of them. The table records 150,000 or so clones, 55% to 75% of them present only once. For this clone: Its antigen remains unknown.

Every donor was a healthy person donating bone marrow. The V gene lost 6 bases and the J gene lost 6 bases, with 14 bases spanning the gap. CDR3 length: 14 residues. Germline CDR1 is LNHDA and CDR2 is SQIVND (reference sequence). The receptor was isolated from a human donor in good health. Sequenced: PBMCs. The chain couples TRBV19 to TRBJ1-4; D ambiguous. The DNA for the CDR3 is TGTGCCAGTAGCCCCGGTCAAGAATATGAAAAACTGTTTTTT. Translation: CASSPGQEYEKLFF.